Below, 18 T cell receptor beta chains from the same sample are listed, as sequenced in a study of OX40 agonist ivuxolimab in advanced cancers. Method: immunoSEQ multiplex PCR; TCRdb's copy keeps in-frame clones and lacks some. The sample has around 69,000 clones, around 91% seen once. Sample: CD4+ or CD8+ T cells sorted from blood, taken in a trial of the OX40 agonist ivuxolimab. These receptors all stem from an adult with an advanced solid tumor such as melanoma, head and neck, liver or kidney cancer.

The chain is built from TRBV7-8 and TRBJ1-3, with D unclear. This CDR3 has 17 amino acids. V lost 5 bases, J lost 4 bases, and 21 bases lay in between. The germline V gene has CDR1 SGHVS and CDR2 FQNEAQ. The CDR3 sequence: CASSPPVPDPLGNTIYF. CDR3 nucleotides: TGTGCCAGCAGCCCACCTGTCCCTGACCCTCTAGGAAACACCATATATTTT.

CDR3 in DNA: TGTGCCAGCAGGGAAGTGGGGGGCTACAATGAGCAGTTCTTC. Its translation: CASREVGGYNEQFF. The J gene is TRBJ2-1, the V gene TRBV28; perhaps TRBD2 as D (6 bases). The CDR3 contains 14 residues. V lost 6 bases and J lost 3, with 12 bases in between. From germline, CDR1 is MDHEN and CDR2 SYDVKM.

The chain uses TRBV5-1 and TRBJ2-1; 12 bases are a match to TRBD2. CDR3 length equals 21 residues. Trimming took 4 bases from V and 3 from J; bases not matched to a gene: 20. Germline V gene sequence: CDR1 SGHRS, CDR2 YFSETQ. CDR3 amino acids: CASSLYYTSGRPSGDYNEQFF. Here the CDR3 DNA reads TGCGCCAGCAGCCTATACTATACTAGCGGGAGGCCCTCGGGGGACTACAATGAGCAGTTCTTC. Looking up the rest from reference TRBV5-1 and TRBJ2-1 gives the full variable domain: KAGVTQTPRYLIKTRGQQVTLSCSPISGHRSVSWYQQTPGQGLQFLFEYFSETQRNKGNFPGRFSGRQFSNSRSEMNVSTLELGDSALYLCASSLYYTSGRPSGDYNEQFFGPGTRLTVL.

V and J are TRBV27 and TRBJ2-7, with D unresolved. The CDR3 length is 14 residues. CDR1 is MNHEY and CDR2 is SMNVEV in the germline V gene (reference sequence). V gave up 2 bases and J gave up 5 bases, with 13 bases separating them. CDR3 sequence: CASSLVLSGHEQYF. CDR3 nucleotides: TGTGCCAGCAGTTTAGTCTTGTCGGGCCACGAGCAGTACTTC.

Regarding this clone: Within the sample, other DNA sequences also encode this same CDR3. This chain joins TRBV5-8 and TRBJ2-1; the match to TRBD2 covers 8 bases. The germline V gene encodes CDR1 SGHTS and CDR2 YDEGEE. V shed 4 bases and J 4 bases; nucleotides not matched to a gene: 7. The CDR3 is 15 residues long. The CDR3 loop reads CASSLGLAGYNEQFF. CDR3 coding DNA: TGTGCCAGCAGCCTCGGACTAGCTGGGTACAATGAGCAGTTCTTC.

The CDR3 nucleotides read TGCAGCGTTGAAGACCCTGTGGGATCTCGGGACCCCCCCGATACGCAGTATTTT. Amino acid sequence: CSVEDPVGSRDPPDTQYF. The chain employs TRBV29-1 and TRBJ2-3; tentatively, D is TRBD1 or TRBD2 (5 bases each). The CDR3 has 18 amino acids. CDR1 is SQVTM, CDR2 ANQGSEA, per germline. V gave up 0 bases and J gave up 6 bases, with 25 bases separating them.

DNA of the CDR3: TGTGCCAGCAGCAGCCGGGACAACATTCCAGGGGGTGCTTTCTTT. Protein sequence: CASSSRDNIPGGAFF. The rearrangement uses TRBV5-6 and TRBJ1-1, with TRBD1 identical over 7 bases. The ends lost 4 bases at V and 11 bases at J; junction bases unmatched: 17. This CDR3 spans 15 amino acids. The germline V gene has CDR1 SGHDT and CDR2 YYEEEE.

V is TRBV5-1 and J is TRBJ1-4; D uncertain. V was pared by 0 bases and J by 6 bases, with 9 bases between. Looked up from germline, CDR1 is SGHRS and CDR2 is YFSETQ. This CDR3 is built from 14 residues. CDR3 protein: CASSLVVPDEKLFF. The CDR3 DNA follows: TGCGCCAGCAGCTTGGTTGTCCCGGATGAAAAACTGTTTTTT. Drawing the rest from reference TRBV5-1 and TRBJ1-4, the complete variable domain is KAGVTQTPRYLIKTRGQQVTLSCSPISGHRSVSWYQQTPGQGLQFLFEYFSETQRNKGNFPGRFSGRQFSNSRSEMNVSTLELGDSALYLCASSLVVPDEKLFFGSGTQLSVL.

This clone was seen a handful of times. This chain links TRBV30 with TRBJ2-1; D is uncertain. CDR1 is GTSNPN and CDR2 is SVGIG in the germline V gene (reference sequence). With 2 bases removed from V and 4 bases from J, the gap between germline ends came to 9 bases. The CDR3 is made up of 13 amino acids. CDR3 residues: CAWSQVNYNEQFF. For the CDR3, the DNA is TGTGCCTGGAGTCAAGTCAATTACAATGAGCAGTTCTTC.

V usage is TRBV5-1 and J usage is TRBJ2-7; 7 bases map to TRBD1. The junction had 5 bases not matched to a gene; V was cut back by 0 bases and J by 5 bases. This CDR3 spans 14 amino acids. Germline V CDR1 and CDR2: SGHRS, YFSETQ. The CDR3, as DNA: TGCGCCAGCAGCTTGGGACAGGGTTTGGACGAGCAGTACTTC. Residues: CASSLGQGLDEQYF.

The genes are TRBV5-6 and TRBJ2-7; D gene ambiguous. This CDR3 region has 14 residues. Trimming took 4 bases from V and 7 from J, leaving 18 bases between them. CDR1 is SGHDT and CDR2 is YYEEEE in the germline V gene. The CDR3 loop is CASSKDDPTWEQYF. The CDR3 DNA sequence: TGTGCCAGCAGCAAAGATGACCCGACCTGGGAGCAGTACTTC.

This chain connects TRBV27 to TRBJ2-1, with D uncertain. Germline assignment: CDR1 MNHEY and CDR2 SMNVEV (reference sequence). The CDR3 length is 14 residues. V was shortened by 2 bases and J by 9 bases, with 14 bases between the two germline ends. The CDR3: CASSLEPAGTEQFF. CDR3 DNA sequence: TGTGCCAGCAGTTTAGAACCCGCCGGCACTGAGCAGTTCTTC.

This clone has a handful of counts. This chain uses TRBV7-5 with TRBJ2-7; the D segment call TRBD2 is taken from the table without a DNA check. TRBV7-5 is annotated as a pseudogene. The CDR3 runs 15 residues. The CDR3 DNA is TGTGCCAGAAGCCACACGACCGGGATGGCCTACGAGCAGTACTTC. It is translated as CARSHTTGMAYEQYF.

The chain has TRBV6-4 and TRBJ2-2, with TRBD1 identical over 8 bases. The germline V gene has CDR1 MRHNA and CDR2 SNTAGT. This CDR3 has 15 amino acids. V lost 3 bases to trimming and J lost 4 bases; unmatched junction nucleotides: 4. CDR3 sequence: CASSEGTGGTGELFF. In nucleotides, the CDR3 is TGTGCCAGCAGTGAAGGAACAGGGGGCACCGGGGAGCTGTTTTTT.

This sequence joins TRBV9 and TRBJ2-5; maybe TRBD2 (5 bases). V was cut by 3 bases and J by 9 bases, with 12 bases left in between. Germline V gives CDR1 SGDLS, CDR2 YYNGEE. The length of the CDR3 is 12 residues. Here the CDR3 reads CASSGNGAAQYF. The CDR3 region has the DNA TGTGCCAGCAGCGGCAATGGAGCGGCCCAGTACTTC.

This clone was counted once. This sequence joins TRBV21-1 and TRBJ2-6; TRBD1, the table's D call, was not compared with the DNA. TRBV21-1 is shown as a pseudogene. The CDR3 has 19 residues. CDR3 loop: CASRLEGRGYRSGANVLTF. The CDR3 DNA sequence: TGTGCCAGCAGACTTGAGGGCAGGGGCTACCGCTCTGGGGCCAACGTCCTGACTTTC.

CDR3 sequence: CASSPYEAGPTNEKLFF. The CDR3 DNA sequence: TGTGCCAGCAGTCCCTACGAGGCAGGGCCGACTAATGAAAAACTGTTTTTT. This chain links TRBV27 with TRBJ1-4; D perhaps matches TRBD1 (5 bases). V dropped 5 bases and J dropped 2 bases, with 18 bases sitting between them. CDR1 is MNHEY and CDR2 is SMNVEV in the germline V gene (reference sequence). The CDR3 runs 17 residues.

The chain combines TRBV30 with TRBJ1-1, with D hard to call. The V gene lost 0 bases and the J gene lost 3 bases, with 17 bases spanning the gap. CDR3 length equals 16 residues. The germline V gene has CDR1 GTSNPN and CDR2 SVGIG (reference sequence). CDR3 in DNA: TGTGCCTGGAGTGTATTTGACGTACAAAGGGACACTGAAGCTTTCTTT. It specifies CAWSVFDVQRDTEAFF.